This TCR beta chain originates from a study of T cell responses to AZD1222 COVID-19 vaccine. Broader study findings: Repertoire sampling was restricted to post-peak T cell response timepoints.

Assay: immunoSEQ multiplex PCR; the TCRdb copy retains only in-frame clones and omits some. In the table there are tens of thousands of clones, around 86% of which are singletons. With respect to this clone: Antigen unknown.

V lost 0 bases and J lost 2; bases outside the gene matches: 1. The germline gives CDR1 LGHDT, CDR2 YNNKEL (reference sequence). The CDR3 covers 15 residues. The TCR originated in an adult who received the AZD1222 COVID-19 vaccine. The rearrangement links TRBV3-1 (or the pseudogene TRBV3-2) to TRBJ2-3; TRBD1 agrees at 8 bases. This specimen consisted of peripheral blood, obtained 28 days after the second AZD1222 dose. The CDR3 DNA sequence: TGTGCCAGCAGCCAAGAGGACAGGGCCACAGATACGCAGTATTTT. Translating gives CASSQEDRATDTQYF.